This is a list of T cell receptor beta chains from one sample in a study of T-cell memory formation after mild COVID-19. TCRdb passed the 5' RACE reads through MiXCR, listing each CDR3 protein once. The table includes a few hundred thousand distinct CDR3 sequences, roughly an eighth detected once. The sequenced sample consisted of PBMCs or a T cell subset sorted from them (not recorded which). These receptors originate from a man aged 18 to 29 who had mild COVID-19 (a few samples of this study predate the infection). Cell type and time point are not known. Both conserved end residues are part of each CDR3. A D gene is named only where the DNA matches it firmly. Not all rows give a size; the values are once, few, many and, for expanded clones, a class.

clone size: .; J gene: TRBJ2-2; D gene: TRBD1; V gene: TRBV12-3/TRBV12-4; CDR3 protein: CASLHLAGQGVTGELFF; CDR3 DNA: TGTGCCAGCCTACACCTCGCGGGACAGGGGGTGACCGGGGAGCTGTTTTTT
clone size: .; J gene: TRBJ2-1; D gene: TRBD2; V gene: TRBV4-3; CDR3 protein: CASSQVGSGGLNEQFF; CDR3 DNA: TGCGCCAGCAGCCAAGTAGGTAGCGGGGGGCTTAATGAGCAGTTCTTC
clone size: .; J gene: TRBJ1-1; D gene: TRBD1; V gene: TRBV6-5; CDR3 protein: CASRMTGAVAAFF; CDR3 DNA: TGTGCCAGCAGGATGACAGGGGCCGTCGCTGCTTTCTTT
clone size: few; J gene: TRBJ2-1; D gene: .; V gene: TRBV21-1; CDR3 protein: CAISGIYNEQFF; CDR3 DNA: TGTGCCATCTCCGGGATCTACAATGAGCAGTTCTTC
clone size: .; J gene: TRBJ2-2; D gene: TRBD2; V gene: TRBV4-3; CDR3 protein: CASSQGVLAGNTGELFF; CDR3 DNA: TGCGCCAGCAGCCAAGGTGTCCTAGCGGGGAACACCGGGGAGCTGTTTTTT
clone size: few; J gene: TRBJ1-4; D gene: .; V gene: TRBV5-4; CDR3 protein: CASSRDAKNEKLFF; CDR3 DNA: TGTGCCAGCAGCCGGGATGCAAAGAATGAAAAACTGTTTTTT
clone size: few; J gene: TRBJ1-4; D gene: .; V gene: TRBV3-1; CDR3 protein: CASSQVVSEKLFF; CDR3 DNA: TGTGCCAGCAGCCAAGTGGTCTCCGAAAAACTGTTTTTT
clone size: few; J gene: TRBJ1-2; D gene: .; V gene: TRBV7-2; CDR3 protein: CASLEYARFSGYTF; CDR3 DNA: TGTGCCAGCTTGGAGTACGCCCGCTTCTCTGGCTACACCTTC
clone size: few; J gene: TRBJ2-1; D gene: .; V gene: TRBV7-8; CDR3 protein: CASSLEGSVAYNEQFF; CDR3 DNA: TGTGCCAGCAGCTTAGAGGGTAGCGTGGCCTACAATGAGCAGTTCTTC
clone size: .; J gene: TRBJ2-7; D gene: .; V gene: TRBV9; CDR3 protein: CASSPGEFRAYEQYF; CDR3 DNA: TGTGCCAGCAGCCCCGGCGAGTTTAGGGCCTACGAGCAGTACTTC
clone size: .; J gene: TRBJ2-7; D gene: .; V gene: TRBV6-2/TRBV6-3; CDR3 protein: CASSYVYSGIYEQYF; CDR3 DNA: TGTGCCAGCAGTTACGTTTATTCGGGGATCTACGAGCAGTACTTC
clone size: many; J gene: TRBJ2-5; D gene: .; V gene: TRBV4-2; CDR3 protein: CASSQGPGETQYF; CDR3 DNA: TGTGCCAGCAGCCAAGGGCCAGGGGAGACCCAGTACTTC
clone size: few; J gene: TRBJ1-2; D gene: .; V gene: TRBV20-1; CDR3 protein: CSAPARGSGKLGGNYGYTF; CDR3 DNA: TGCAGTGCCCCCGCCCGGGGGAGTGGGAAACTAGGGGGAAACTATGGCTACACCTTC
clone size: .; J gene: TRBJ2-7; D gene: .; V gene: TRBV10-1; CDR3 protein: CASSDQPPDSSGYEQYF; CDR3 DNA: TGCGCCAGCAGTGACCAACCACCGGACAGCAGCGGGTACGAGCAGTACTTC
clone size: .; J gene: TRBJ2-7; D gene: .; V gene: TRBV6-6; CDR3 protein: CASSYSREGGHEQYF; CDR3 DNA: TGTGCCAGCAGTTACTCGAGAGAAGGCGGTCACGAGCAGTACTTC
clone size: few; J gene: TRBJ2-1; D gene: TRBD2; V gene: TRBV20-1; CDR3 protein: CSAVGGRNEQFF; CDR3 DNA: TGCAGTGCCGTGGGGGGGAGGAATGAGCAGTTCTTC
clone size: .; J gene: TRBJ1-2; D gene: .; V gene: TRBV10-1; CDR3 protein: CASSQDGWQGFGYTF; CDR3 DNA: TGCGCCAGCAGCCAGGACGGATGGCAGGGGTTTGGCTACACCTTC
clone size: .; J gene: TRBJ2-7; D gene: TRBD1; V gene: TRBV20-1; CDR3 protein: CSAGRQGASYEQYF; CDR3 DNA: TGCAGTGCTGGAAGACAGGGAGCGTCCTACGAGCAGTACTTC
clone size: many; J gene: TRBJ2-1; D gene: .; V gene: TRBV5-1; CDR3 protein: CASSLPGANEQFF; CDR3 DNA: TGCGCCAGCAGCTTGCCCGGAGCGAATGAGCAGTTCTTC
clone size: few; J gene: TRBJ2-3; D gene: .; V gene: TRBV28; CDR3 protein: CASSLSPGFRTQYF; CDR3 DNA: TGTGCCAGCAGTTTATCCCCAGGGTTCCGTACGCAGTATTTT
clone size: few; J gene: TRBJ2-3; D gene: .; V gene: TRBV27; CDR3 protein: CASSLYPGADTQYF; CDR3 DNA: TGTGCCAGCAGTTTATATCCGGGGGCCGATACGCAGTATTTT
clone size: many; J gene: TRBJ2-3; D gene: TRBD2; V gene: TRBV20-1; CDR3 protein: CSALSGGITDTQYF; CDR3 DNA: TGCAGTGCCCTCAGCGGGGGAATCACAGATACGCAGTATTTT
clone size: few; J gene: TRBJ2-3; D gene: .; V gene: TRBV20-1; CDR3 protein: CSAIGGTDTQYF; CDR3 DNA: TGCAGTGCTATTGGTGGCACAGATACGCAGTATTTT
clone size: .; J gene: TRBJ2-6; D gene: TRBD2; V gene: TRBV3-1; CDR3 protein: CASSRKISGGFSGANVLTF; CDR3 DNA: TGTGCCAGCAGCCGGAAGATTAGCGGGGGGTTCTCTGGGGCCAACGTCCTGACTTTC
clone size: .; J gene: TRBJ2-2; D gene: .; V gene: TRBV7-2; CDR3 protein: CASSQQGHTGELFF; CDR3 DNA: TGTGCCAGCAGCCAACAGGGACACACCGGGGAGCTGTTTTTT
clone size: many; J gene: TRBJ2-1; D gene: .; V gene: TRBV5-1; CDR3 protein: CASSLDAYNEQFF; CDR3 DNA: TGCGCCAGCAGCTTGGACGCCTACAATGAGCAGTTCTTC
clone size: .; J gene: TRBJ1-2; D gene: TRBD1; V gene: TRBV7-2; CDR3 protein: CASRYPGQGDYGYTF; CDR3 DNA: TGTGCCAGCAGATATCCGGGACAGGGGGACTATGGCTACACCTTC
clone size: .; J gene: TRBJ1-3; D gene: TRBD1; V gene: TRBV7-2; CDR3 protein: CASSWTGTDSGNTIYF; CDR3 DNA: TGTGCCAGCAGCTGGACAGGGACCGACTCTGGAAACACCATATATTTT
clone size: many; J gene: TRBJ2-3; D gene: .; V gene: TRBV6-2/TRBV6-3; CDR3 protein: CASSYLDTQYF; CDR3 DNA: TGTGCCAGCAGTTATCTCGATACGCAGTATTTT
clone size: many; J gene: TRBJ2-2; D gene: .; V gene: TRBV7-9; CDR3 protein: CASRKNRDGDTGELFF; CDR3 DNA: TGTGCCAGCAGGAAAAACCGAGACGGCGACACCGGGGAGCTGTTTTTT
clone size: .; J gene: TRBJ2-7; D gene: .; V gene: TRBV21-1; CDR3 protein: CASSPLPSGQLNEQYF; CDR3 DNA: TGTGCCAGCAGCCCGCTCCCATCAGGACAGCTGAACGAGCAGTACTTC
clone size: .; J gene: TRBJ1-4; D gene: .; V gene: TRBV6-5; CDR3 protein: CASTVSAGMNEKLFF; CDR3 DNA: TGTGCCAGCACGGTCTCGGCAGGGATGAATGAAAAACTGTTTTTT
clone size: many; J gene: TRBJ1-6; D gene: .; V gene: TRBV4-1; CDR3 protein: CASSQEGVGDNSPLHF; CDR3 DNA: TGCGCCAGCAGCCAAGAAGGGGTCGGGGATAATTCACCCCTCCACTTT
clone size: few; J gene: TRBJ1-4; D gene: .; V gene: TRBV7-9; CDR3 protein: CASSFIDGGELLNEKLFF; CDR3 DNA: TGTGCCAGCAGCTTCATCGATGGCGGGGAGCTCTTGAATGAAAAACTGTTTTTT
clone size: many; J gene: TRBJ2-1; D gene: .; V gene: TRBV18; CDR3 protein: CASSPSGRGEQFF; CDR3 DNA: TGTGCCAGCTCACCATCCGGAAGAGGCGAGCAGTTCTTC
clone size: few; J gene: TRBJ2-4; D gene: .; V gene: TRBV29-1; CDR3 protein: CSVAGRNAHIQYF; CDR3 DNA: TGCAGCGTCGCAGGGAGGAACGCACACATTCAGTACTTC
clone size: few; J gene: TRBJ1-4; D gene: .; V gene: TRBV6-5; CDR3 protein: CASSYLDSGEKLFF; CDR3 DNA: TGTGCCAGCAGTTACTTGGACTCGGGGGAAAAACTGTTTTTT
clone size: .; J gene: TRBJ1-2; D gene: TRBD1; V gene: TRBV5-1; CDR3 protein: CASSPGLDRAAYGYTF; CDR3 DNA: TGCGCCAGCAGCCCCGGCCTGGACAGGGCGGCCTATGGCTACACCTTC
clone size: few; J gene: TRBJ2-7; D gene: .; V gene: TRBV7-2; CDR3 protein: CASSPLAGTYEQYF; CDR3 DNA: TGTGCCAGCAGCCCTCTAGCCGGGACCTACGAGCAGTACTTC
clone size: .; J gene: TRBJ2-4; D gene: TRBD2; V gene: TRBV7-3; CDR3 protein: CASRLLAGDKNIQYF; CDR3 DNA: TGTGCCAGCAGGTTGCTAGCGGGGGACAAAAACATTCAGTACTTC
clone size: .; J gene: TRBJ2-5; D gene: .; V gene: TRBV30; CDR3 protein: CAWSVERETQYF; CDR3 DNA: TGTGCCTGGAGTGTTGAACGTGAGACCCAGTACTTC
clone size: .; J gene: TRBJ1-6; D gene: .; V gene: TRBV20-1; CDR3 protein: CSARDHWRGLWNSPLHF; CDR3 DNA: TGCAGTGCTAGAGATCATTGGAGAGGGTTATGGAATTCACCCCTCCACTTT
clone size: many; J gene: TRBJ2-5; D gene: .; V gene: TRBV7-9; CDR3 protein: CASSLATGTGPQYF; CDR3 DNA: TGTGCCAGCAGCTTAGCCACCGGGACCGGCCCCCAGTACTTC
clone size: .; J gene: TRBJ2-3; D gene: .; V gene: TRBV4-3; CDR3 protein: CASSQDTGPQYF; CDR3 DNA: TGCGCCAGCAGCCAAGACACAGGGCCGCAGTATTTT
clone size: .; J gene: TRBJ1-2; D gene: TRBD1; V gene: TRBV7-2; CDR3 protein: CASSFGTALYGYTF; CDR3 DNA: TGTGCCAGCAGCTTTGGGACAGCACTCTATGGCTACACCTTC
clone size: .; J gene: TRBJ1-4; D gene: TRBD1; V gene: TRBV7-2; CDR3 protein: CASSLRTGPEKLFF; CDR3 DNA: TGTGCCAGCAGCTTACGGACAGGTCCTGAAAAACTGTTTTTT
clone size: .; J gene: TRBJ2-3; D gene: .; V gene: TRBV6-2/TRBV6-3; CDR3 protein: CASSQGSSRDTQYF; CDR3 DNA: TGTGCCAGCAGCCAGGGGTCTAGCCGAGATACGCAGTATTTT
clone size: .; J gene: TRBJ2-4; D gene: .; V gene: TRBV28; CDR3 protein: CASSLWGAGLAKNIQYF; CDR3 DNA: TGTGCCAGCAGTTTATGGGGGGCAGGACTAGCCAAAAACATTCAGTACTTC
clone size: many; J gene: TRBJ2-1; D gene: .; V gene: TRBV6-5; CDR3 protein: CASRRAWPGVEQFF; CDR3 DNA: TGTGCCAGCAGGCGAGCATGGCCCGGGGTTGAGCAGTTCTTC
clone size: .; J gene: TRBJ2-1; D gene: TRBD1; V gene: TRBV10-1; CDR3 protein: CASSERGPDEQFF; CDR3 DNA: TGCGCCAGCAGTGAGAGGGGGCCGGATGAGCAGTTCTTC
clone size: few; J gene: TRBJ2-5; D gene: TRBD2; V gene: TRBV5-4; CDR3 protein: CASSAGTTQETQYF; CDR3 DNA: TGTGCCAGCAGCGCAGGGACTACACAAGAGACCCAGTACTTC
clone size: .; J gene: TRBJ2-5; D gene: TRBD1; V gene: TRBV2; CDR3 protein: CASSELTGATQETQYF; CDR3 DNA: TGTGCCAGCAGTGAATTGACAGGGGCCACCCAAGAGACCCAGTACTTC
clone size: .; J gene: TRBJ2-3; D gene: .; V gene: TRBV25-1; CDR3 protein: CASSGGFSTDTQYF; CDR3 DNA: TGTGCCAGCAGTGGCGGATTCAGCACAGATACGCAGTATTTT
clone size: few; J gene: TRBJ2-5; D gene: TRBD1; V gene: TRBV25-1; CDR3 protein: CASSDWDRVSLGGETQYF; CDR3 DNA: TGTGCCAGCAGTGATTGGGACAGGGTGTCCTTGGGGGGAGAGACCCAGTACTTC
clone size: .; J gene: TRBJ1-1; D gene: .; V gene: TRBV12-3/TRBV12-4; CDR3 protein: CASSLGRWTEAFF; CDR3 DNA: TGTGCCAGCAGTTTAGGCCGATGGACTGAAGCTTTCTTT
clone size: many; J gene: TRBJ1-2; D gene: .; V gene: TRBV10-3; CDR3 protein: CAIRSGQDLNYGYTF; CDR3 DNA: TGTGCCATCAGGAGCGGCCAGGACCTTAACTATGGCTACACCTTC
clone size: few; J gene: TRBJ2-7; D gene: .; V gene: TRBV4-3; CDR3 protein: CASSQGVGYGNEQYF; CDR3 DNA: TGCGCCAGCAGCCAAGGGGTCGGGTACGGGAACGAGCAGTACTTC
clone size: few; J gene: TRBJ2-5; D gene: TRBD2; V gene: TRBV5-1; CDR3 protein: CASSLDLRLAESRETQYF; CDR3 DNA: TGCGCCAGCAGCTTGGATCTTAGGCTAGCGGAAAGTCGAGAGACCCAGTACTTC
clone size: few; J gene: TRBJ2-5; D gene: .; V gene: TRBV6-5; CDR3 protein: CASSYSLEGVRETQYF; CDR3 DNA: TGTGCCAGCAGTTACTCGCTTGAAGGGGTTCGGGAGACCCAGTACTTC